These T cell receptor beta chains were read from a single sample in a study of vaccination effects on CD4 cells after COVID-19. These receptors' antigens are unknown. The table came from immunoSEQ multiplex PCR; TCRdb's copy has only in-frame clones and leaves some out. The data hold more than 35,000 clones, with roughly 80% observed a single time. Here the sequenced sample was CD4+ T cells from PBMCs cultured with a peptide pool, taken before COVID-19 vaccination. Receptor source: a human donor who had a prior SARS-CoV-2 infection. Each CDR3 is given with its conserved first and last residue. The D gene is left open where the match is weak. For some rows the clone size is stated as once, few or many, or as a class when expanded; others skip it.

cdr3_aa: CASSTGALSYEQYF
cdr3_nt: TGTGCCAGCTCCACAGGGGCCCTCTCCTACGAGCAGTACTTC
v_call: TRBV18
clone_size: .
d_call: TRBD1
j_call: TRBJ2-7

cdr3_aa: CATSDPGRGQETQYF
cdr3_nt: TGTGCCACCAGTGATCCCGGCAGGGGCCAAGAGACCCAGTACTTC
v_call: TRBV24-1
clone_size: .
d_call: .
j_call: TRBJ2-5

cdr3_aa: CASSGASAGGTEAFF
cdr3_nt: TGTGCCAGCAGCGGAGCCTCTGCAGGCGGCACTGAAGCTTTCTTT
v_call: TRBV5-4
clone_size: .
d_call: .
j_call: TRBJ1-1

cdr3_aa: CASSSGAGGVDTQYF
cdr3_nt: TGTGCCAGCAGCTCGGGGGCAGGGGGTGTAGATACGCAGTATTTT
v_call: TRBV5-4
clone_size: .
d_call: .
j_call: TRBJ2-3

cdr3_aa: CASSEAIYTDTQYF
cdr3_nt: TGTGCCAGCAGTGAGGCGATATACACAGATACGCAGTATTTT
v_call: TRBV6-1
clone_size: .
d_call: .
j_call: TRBJ2-3

cdr3_aa: CASSQEIGAQYNEQFF
cdr3_nt: TGTGCCAGCAGCCAAGAGATAGGCGCCCAGTACAATGAGCAGTTCTTC
v_call: TRBV14
clone_size: .
d_call: .
j_call: TRBJ2-1

cdr3_aa: CSASFRLTDTQYF
cdr3_nt: TGCAGTGCTAGTTTTAGGCTCACAGATACGCAGTATTTT
v_call: TRBV20-1
clone_size: .
d_call: .
j_call: TRBJ2-3

cdr3_aa: CASSFIQGDYGYTF
cdr3_nt: TGTGCCAGCAGCTTTATACAGGGAGACTATGGCTACACCTTC
v_call: TRBV5-6
clone_size: .
d_call: .
j_call: TRBJ1-2

cdr3_aa: CASSQGPSGPATNEKLFF
cdr3_nt: TGCGCCAGCAGTCAAGGGCCTTCAGGGCCTGCAACTAATGAAAAACTGTTTTTT
v_call: TRBV23-1
clone_size: .
d_call: .
j_call: TRBJ1-4

cdr3_aa: CASSLELAGSYNEQFF
cdr3_nt: TGCGCCAGCAGCTTGGAACTAGCGGGCTCCTACAATGAGCAGTTCTTC
v_call: TRBV5-1
clone_size: once
d_call: TRBD2
j_call: TRBJ2-1

cdr3_aa: CASSPWRGGREQFF
cdr3_nt: TGTGCCAGCAGCCCATGGCGGGGGGGCCGGGAGCAGTTCTTC
v_call: TRBV6-2/TRBV6-3
clone_size: few
d_call: TRBD2
j_call: TRBJ2-1

cdr3_aa: CASSLSVGPYNEQFF
cdr3_nt: TGTGCCAGCAGCCTGAGTGTAGGGCCCTACAATGAGCAGTTCTTC
v_call: TRBV3-1/TRBV3-2
clone_size: .
d_call: .
j_call: TRBJ2-1

cdr3_aa: CAWRPRGEGPQHF
cdr3_nt: TGTGCCTGGAGGCCCAGGGGAGAGGGGCCCCAGCATTTT
v_call: TRBV30
clone_size: few
d_call: .
j_call: TRBJ1-5